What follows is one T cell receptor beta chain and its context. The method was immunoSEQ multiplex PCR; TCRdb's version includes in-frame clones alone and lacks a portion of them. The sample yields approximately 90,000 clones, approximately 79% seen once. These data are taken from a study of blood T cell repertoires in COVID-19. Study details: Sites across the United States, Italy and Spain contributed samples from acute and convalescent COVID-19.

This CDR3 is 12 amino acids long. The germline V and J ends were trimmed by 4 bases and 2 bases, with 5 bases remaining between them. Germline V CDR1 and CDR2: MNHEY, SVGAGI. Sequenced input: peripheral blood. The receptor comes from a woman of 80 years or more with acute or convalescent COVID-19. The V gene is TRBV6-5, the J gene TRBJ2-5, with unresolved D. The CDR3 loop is CASSFRQETQYF. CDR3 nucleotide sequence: TGTGCCAGCAGTTTCCGTCAAGAGACCCAGTACTTC.